Each of the 13 T cell receptor beta chains below was sequenced from the same sample in a study of T cell responses to AZD1222 COVID-19 vaccine. The protocol was immunoSEQ multiplex PCR, while the TCRdb copy is restricted to in-frame clones and leaves out a portion. The sample has over 110,000 clones, approximately 87% seen once; the top ten hold 1.5% to 2%. The sequences come from peripheral blood, collected 28 days after the second AZD1222 dose. The source of these receptors is an adult who received the AZD1222 COVID-19 vaccine.

CDR3 in DNA: TGTGCCAGCAGCCATCCTACAGGGGGCGTCGGGCAGTACTTC. Its translation: CASSHPTGGVGQYF. This chain links TRBV7-9 with TRBJ2-7, with 9 bases that match TRBD1. J lost 9 bases, V lost 5 bases, and 11 bases had no gene match. CDR1 and CDR2 from the germline V gene are SEHNR and FQNEAQ (reference sequence). The CDR3 extends over 14 amino acids.

This rearrangement joins TRBV5-1 to TRBJ2-7; 14 bases fit TRBD2. This CDR3 has 15 amino acids. J was trimmed by 5 bases and V by 7 bases; bases with no gene match: 8. The V gene's germline CDR1 is SGHRS and CDR2 YFSETQ. The DNA of the CDR3 is TGCGCCAGCGGGCTTGGGGGACTAGCGGGAGACGAGCAGTACTTC. Amino acids: CASGLGGLAGDEQYF.

The chain has TRBV5-1 and TRBJ2-7, with a tentative D call TRBD1 (6 bases). This CDR3 region has 14 residues. V gave up 4 bases and J gave up 2 bases, with 13 bases separating them. Germline-derived CDR1 and CDR2 are SGHRS and YFSETQ. CDR3 sequence (DNA): TGCGCCAGCAGCCGAACGGGACATGCCTACGAGCAGTACTTC. It specifies CASSRTGHAYEQYF.

This clone was counted only a few times. The chain carries TRBV29-1 and TRBJ1-2; D may be TRBD1 (6 bases). From germline, CDR1 is SQVTM and CDR2 ANQGSEA. This CDR3 has 14 residues. V lost 4 bases and J lost 1, with 13 bases in between. The CDR3 nucleotides read TGCAGCGTTGCCGGGGGGGCCTATAACTATGGCTACACCTTC. It specifies CSVAGGAYNYGYTF.

This sequence joins TRBV7-6 and TRBJ1-6; 10 bases fit TRBD1. The CDR3 loop spans 15 amino acids. Germline-derived CDR1 and CDR2 are SGHVS and FNYEAQ. With V trimmed by 5 bases and J by 10 bases, 8 bases remained unmatched. CDR3 sequence: CASSEKTGGWSPLHF. DNA for the CDR3: TGTGCCAGCAGCGAGAAGACAGGGGGCTGGTCACCCCTCCACTTT.

The V and J genes are TRBV30 and TRBJ1-4, with D perhaps matching TRBD1 (5 bases). The CDR3 has 15 amino acids. V lost 3 bases and J 3 bases, leaving 14 bases between the germline ends. Germline assignment: CDR1 GTSNPN and CDR2 SVGIG (reference sequence). Written as DNA, the CDR3 is TGTGCCTGGAGCTTCGGGGGTGCAGCTAATGAAAAACTGTTTTTT. Translating gives CAWSFGGAANEKLFF.

The J gene is TRBJ1-5, the V gene TRBV5-1, with 7 positions matching TRBD1. Germline lookup yields CDR1 SGHRS and CDR2 YFSETQ. Trimming removed 4 bases from V and 6 bases from J; junction bases left unmatched: 7. The CDR3 is 14 amino acids. The CDR3 here is CASSEGTEGQPQHF. In DNA form, the CDR3 reads TGCGCCAGCAGCGAGGGGACAGAAGGTCAGCCCCAGCATTTT.

The gene calls are TRBV11-1 and TRBJ2-7, with TRBD1 identical over 7 bases. V trimming: 4 bases; J trimming: 5 bases; junction bases outside the gene matches: 5. CDR1 SGHAT and CDR2 FQDESV come from the germline V gene (reference sequence). CDR3 length: 13 amino acids. CDR3 residues: CASSSQGDDEQYV. Written as DNA, the CDR3 is TGTGCCAGCAGCTCCCAGGGGGACGACGAGCAGTACGTC.

CDR3 protein: CASSRGTSGGRQQFF. DNA of the CDR3: TGTGCCAGCAGCCGGGGGACTAGCGGGGGAAGGCAGCAGTTCTTC. The chain employs TRBV5-8 and TRBJ2-1, with 14 nucleotides matching TRBD2. V was pared by 4 bases and J by 11 bases, with 8 bases of the junction left unmatched. The CDR3 sequence is 15 residues long. Germline assignment: CDR1 SGHTS and CDR2 YDEGEE.

J is TRBJ1-2 and V is TRBV7-2, with 9 bases matching TRBD1. V lost 4 bases to trimming and J lost 7 bases; unmatched junction nucleotides: 13. This CDR3 has 16 amino acids. The germline gives CDR1 SGHTA, CDR2 FQGNSA. Here the CDR3 reads CASSSQVGQGAGGYTF. CDR3 bases: TGTGCCAGCAGCTCCCAAGTGGGACAGGGTGCAGGTGGCTACACCTTC.

The chain carries TRBV5-5 and TRBJ2-7, with D unclear. The germline V and J ends were trimmed by 0 bases and 7 bases, with 11 bases remaining between them. This CDR3 is built from 13 residues. CDR1 SGHKS and CDR2 YYEKEE come from the germline V gene (reference sequence). The CDR3 region has the DNA TGTGCCAGCAGCTTGGTTCCGACGAGGGAGCAGTACGTC. It translates to CASSLVPTREQYV.

V and J are TRBV5-1 and TRBJ1-1, with D possibly matching TRBD1 (5 bases). Germline V CDR1 and CDR2: SGHRS, YFSETQ. The ends were cut back, 2 bases at V and 8 bases at J, with 16 bases in the middle. This CDR3 has 14 amino acids. The CDR3 DNA sequence: TGCGCCAGCAGCTTCGGGGACCAGACTACAGAAGCTTTCTTT. This codes for CASSFGDQTTEAFF.

The chain combines TRBV29-1 with TRBJ1-2, with 7 nucleotides matching TRBD1. The CDR3 length is 13 residues. The germline V gene encodes CDR1 SQVTM and CDR2 ANQGSEA. After removal of 8 bases from V and 3 bases from J, the junction contained 9 bases not matched to a gene. The CDR3 loop is CSTLRGGDYGYTF. The CDR3 DNA reads as TGCAGCACCCTGAGAGGGGGCGACTATGGCTACACCTTC.